What follows are 17 T cell receptor delta chains derived from one specimen sequenced in a study of γδ T cells in repeated Plasmodium falciparum infection. Gammadelta T cells were flow-sorted from PBMC into Vgamma9/Vdelta2+ and Vdelta2-negative populations for bulk analysis. TCRdb re-called the multiplex PCR reads with CATT. The sample lists about 93,000 delta-chain clones, approximately 0.96% occurring once. Sequencing input: gamma-delta T cells from blood. The receptors originated from a pool of human donors (malaria-infected and uninfected, not separated).

This clone was recorded a few times. A far larger clone is just one base off, so this is likely a read error. At the DNA level, this CDR3 is encoded by other sequences in the same sample as well. The CDR3 protein is CALGESGPPVVLQTDKLIF. The CDR3 bases are TGTGCTCTTGGGGAATCGGGGCCCCCGGTCGTACTTCAAACCGATAAACTCATCTTT. The rearrangement links TRDV1 to TRDJ1; D is ambiguous. TCRdb supplies no J gene; here it was assigned by aligning the nucleotide sequence to germline. The germline CDR1 and CDR2 sequences are TSWWSYY and QGS. The CDR3 consists of 19 residues. The V end lost 2 bases, the J end lost 2 bases, and 24 bases lay between the germline ends.

As concerns this clone: TCRdb has a much larger clone's protein, which differs at residue 7 from the translation of this DNA, likely because of a read error; what is shown is the protein translated from the DNA. V gene TRDV2 combines with J gene TRDJ1; TRDD3 matches at 8 bases. No J gene is reported in TCRdb; it was inferred here by comparing the DNA with germline. Losses at the gene ends were 0 bases for V and 0 bases for J; bases not matched to a gene: 8. The V gene's germline CDR1 is GEAIGNYY and CDR2 EKD. The length of the CDR3 is 17 residues. In DNA form, the CDR3 reads TGTGCCTGTGACACCGTCTACGGGATACGAAACACCGATAAACTCATCTTT. The encoded protein is CACDTVYGIRNTDKLIF.

As for this clone: The TCRdb protein comes from a much larger clone and disagrees with this DNA's translation at residue 14, likely due to a read error; the protein given here is derived from the DNA. The chain recombines TRDV2 with TRDJ1; TRDD3 aligns across 9 bases. No J segment appears in TCRdb, so it was assigned here by matching the sequence to germline. Germline V CDR1 and CDR2: GEAIGNYY, EKD. This CDR3 is built from 18 residues. The CDR3 here is CACDGIETLGDYTNKLIF. The CDR3, as DNA: TGTGCCTGTGACGGAATCGAAACACTGGGGGACTACACCAATAAACTCATCTTT.

A few counts support this clone. A far larger clone is one nucleotide away, so this likely arose from a read error. The identical CDR3 is also encoded by other nucleotide sequences in the sample. The chain employs TRDV1 and TRDJ1; 7 bases line up with TRDD3. Here the J gene was assigned by germline matching of the DNA, as TCRdb has none. This CDR3 spans 18 amino acids. The germline V gene encodes CDR1 TSWWSYY and CDR2 QGS. V shed 0 bases, J shed 0 bases, and the junction held 10 bases outside the gene matches. The CDR3 bases are TGTGCTCTTGGGGAACTTCGCCCGATCTGGGGGTACACCGATAAACTCATCTTT. Residues: CALGELRPIWGYTDKLIF.

This clone was counted a few times. TCRdb assigns this DNA the protein of a much larger clone, which departs from its translation at residue 6; this likely reflects a read error, and the protein shown comes from translating the DNA. The chain is built from TRDV1 and TRDJ1; 8 bases map to TRDD3. Since TCRdb gives no J gene, matching the DNA to germline was used here to assign it. The CDR3 consists of 19 residues. V was clipped by 1 base and J by 2 bases; unmatched bases: 15. Per germline, CDR1 TSWWSYY and CDR2 QGS. The CDR3 spells CALGERYVSGDIDTDKLIF. In DNA form, the CDR3 reads TGTGCTCTTGGGGAACGTTACGTCTCGGGGGATATTGATACCGATAAACTCATCTTT.

This clone was counted only a few times. This is likely an artifact of a read error, given a far larger clone one base away. The same CDR3 is also encoded by other DNA sequences in this sample. The V call is TRDV2, the J call TRDJ1, with TRDD3 matching over 13 bases. The J gene, missing from TCRdb, was assigned here through DNA to germline matching. The CDR3 extends over 20 amino acids. Per germline, CDR1 GEAIGNYY and CDR2 EKD. Losses at the gene ends were 3 bases for V and 5 bases for J; bases not matched to a gene: 20. The CDR3 bases are TGTGCCTGTGACCCCGTGCTTTCGAACACTGGGGGATACGATGGTGATAAACTCATCTTT. Translation: CACDPVLSNTGGYDGDKLIF.

This clone appeared a few times. One base separates it from a far larger clone, so it is likely a read error. Other DNA sequences from this sample encode an identical CDR3 as well. The V gene corresponds to TRDV2; no J gene was called. This CDR3 region has 9 residues. Germline V gives CDR1 GEAIGNYY, CDR2 EKD. The CDR3 bases are TGTGCATTCCACGGGGGTATTATCTTT. Protein sequence: CAFHGGIIF.

This clone was counted only a few times. Only one base separates this from a far larger clonotype, so it likely reflects a read error. The sample carries other DNA sequences with the same CDR3. The J gene is TRDJ1, the V gene TRDV2, with D unresolved. TCRdb lists no J gene, so it was determined here by aligning the DNA to germline. Germline V gene lookup returns CDR1 GEAIGNYY and CDR2 EKD. The CDR3 has 16 residues. CDR3 in DNA: TGTGCCTGCGACACCCGTATCGCCCCGTACACCGATAAACTCATCTTT. As protein: CACDTRIAPYTDKLIF.

This clone occurred a few times. The TCRdb record carries a much larger clone's protein, which differs from this DNA's translation at residue 10; a read error is the likely cause, and the protein listed here is the DNA translation. This chain uses TRDV2 with TRDJ1; the match to TRDD3 covers 7 bases. In the absence of a J gene in TCRdb, the DNA was matched to germline to assign it here. CDR1 is GEAIGNYY, CDR2 EKD, per germline. This CDR3 has 15 residues. The trim removed 3 bases at V and 3 bases at J, leaving 9 bases unmatched. CDR3 nucleotides: TGTGCCTGTGACCAACTGGGGACGCACGCCGATAAACTCATCTTT. It codes for CACDQLGTHADKLIF.

This clone was seen a handful of times. A far more abundant clone sits one base away, making this likely a read error. This CDR3 is also generated by other DNA sequences in the sample. The chain is built from TRDV1 and TRDJ1; D is uncertain. TCRdb supplies no J gene; here it was assigned by aligning the nucleotide sequence to germline. CDR1 TSWWSYY and CDR2 QGS come from the germline V gene. This CDR3 region has 19 residues. This CDR3 is CALGELPEPGSGYTDKLIF. The CDR3 coding sequence is TGTGCTCTTGGGGAACTACCCGAACCGGGGTCCGGGTACACCGACAAACTCATCTTT.

A few counts support this clone. TCRdb's protein, taken from a much larger clone, differs from this DNA's translation at residue 18, likely owing to a read error; the protein displayed comes from the DNA. In DNA, the CDR3 is TGTGCTCTTGGGCCACTCGAAAAAACTCACTGGGGGAACGAAGATAAACTCACCTTT. Amino acid sequence: CALGPLEKTHWGNEDKLTF. No J gene was assigned, while the V gene was called as TRDV1; TRDD3 was called by the table and not checked on the DNA. CDR3 length equals 19 residues. Germline lookup yields CDR1 TSWWSYY and CDR2 QGS.

Only a few counts were recorded for this clone. The protein TCRdb gives is from a much larger clone and does not agree with this DNA's translation at residue 6, likely a read error; the protein shown here comes from the DNA. The chain uses TRDV1 and TRDJ1, with D perhaps TRDD2 (5 bases). This CDR3 has 23 residues. Looked up from germline, CDR1 is TSWWSYY and CDR2 is QGS. With 3 bases removed from V and 0 bases from J, the gap between germline ends came to 35 bases. The CDR3 here is CALGDSLSTAPTYVHQYTDKLIF. CDR3 sequence (DNA): TGTGCTCTTGGGGACTCCCTCTCTACGGCCCCAACCTACGTCCATCAGTACACCGATAAACTCATCTTT.

This clone was seen a few times. The amino acid sequence in TCRdb belongs to a much larger clone and departs from this DNA's translation at residue 9, likely a sequencing read error; the sequence shown is translated from the DNA. The chain has TRDV2 and TRDJ1, with TRDD3 matching over 9 bases. The J gene, absent from TCRdb, was called here by matching the DNA to germline. V trimming: 4 bases; J trimming: 3 bases; junction bases outside the gene matches: 17. The CDR3 has 18 amino acids. Germline CDR1 is GEAIGNYY and CDR2 is EKD. CDR3 DNA sequence: TGTGCCTGTGATTCGTACTGGGGGACACGCGGGTTTTCCGATAAACTCATCTTT. This translates into CACDSYWGTRGFSDKLIF.

In its sample, this clone was seen a few times. This DNA's translation and the protein TCRdb lists, from a much larger clone, do not match at residue 4, likely due to a read error; the protein shown is translated from the DNA. The rearrangement joins TRDV1 to TRDJ1, with 9 bases lining up with TRDD2. J gave up 0 bases and V 7 bases, and 18 bases lay outside the gene matches. The CDR3 spans 19 residues. CDR1 is TSWWSYY and CDR2 is QGS in the germline V gene. CDR3 loop: CALDVSLPTAGDDTDKLIF. CDR3 DNA: TGTGCTCTTGACGTCTCCCTTCCTACTGCTGGGGATGACACCGATAAACTCATCTTT.

The sample holds a few counts of this clone. This likely reflects a read error, since a far larger clone is one base away. Other DNA sequences in this specimen translate into the identical CDR3. The rearrangement links TRDV2 to TRDJ1; 9 bases are a match to TRDD3. CDR3 size: 18 residues. The germline V gene has CDR1 GEAIGNYY and CDR2 EKD. In DNA form, the CDR3 reads TGTGCCTGCGACACCCTCGGGGATACGCTTCCCGTCGCCGATAAACTCATCTTT. Translation gives CACDTLGDTLPVADKLIF.

Notes on this clone: This likely came from a read error, as a far larger clone is one base away. The sample carries other DNA sequences with the same CDR3. J is TRDJ1 and V is TRDV1; either TRDD2 or TRDD3 may supply D (9 bases each). The J gene was not available in TCRdb and was assigned here by matching the DNA to germline segments. Germline loops: CDR1 TSWWSYY, CDR2 QGS. This CDR3 contains 22 residues. V lost 3 bases to trimming and J lost 10 bases, with 42 bases between them. This CDR3 is CALGDPCHLPTPWGILGESLIF. The CDR3 bases are TGTGCTCTTGGGGACCCCTGCCACCTTCCTACCCCATGGGGGATATTGGGGGAGTCACTCATCTTT.

This clone was detected only a few times. With a far larger clone one base away, a read error is the likely cause. This specimen includes other DNA sequences encoding the same CDR3. No J gene call was made, and the V gene is TRDV2; the D call in the table, TRDD3, was not verified against the DNA. Germline CDR1 reads GEAIGNYY; CDR2 reads EKD. This CDR3 spans 20 amino acids. CDR3 sequence (DNA): TGTGCCTGTGACACCGTTTATCCGGGGGATATTGTACAGGGCACCGATAAGCTCATCTTT. Residues: CACDTVYPGDIVQGTDKLIF.